This T cell receptor (beta chain) was found in a study of identical twins. Findings and caveats of the study: For out-of-frame alpha sequences shared by twins, low generation probability was in excess. Weaker excess twin sharing was observed in beta out-of-frame sequences.

For this clonotype: Its specificity is unknown.

TCRdb fed the 5' RACE reads into MiXCR, producing one record per CDR3 protein. The table records hundreds of thousands of distinct CDR3 sequences, about 22% of them present only once. These same records also appear under a second study, on yellow fever vaccine responses in identical twins.

This receptor was taken from a woman between 18 and 30 years old in good health. The sample was CD4+ T cells sorted from blood.

The CDR3 DNA sequence: TGCGCCAGCAGCGGACGGGACACCACAGATACGCAGTATTTT. This sequence encodes CASSGRDTTDTQYF. This sequence joins TRBV4-1 and TRBJ2-3, with D perhaps TRBD1 (6 bases). V was clipped by 5 bases and J by 2 bases, with 11 bases between them. Germline V gives CDR1 MGHRA, CDR2 YSYEKL. The CDR3 is 14 amino acids.